This T cell receptor beta chain stems from a study of cytomegalovirus exposure and HLA in healthy donors. Findings of the study overall: According to an earlier analysis, most TCR beta V segments yielded productive rearrangements about 87% or about 30% of the time.

Details on this clone: What it binds is not known.

Use of 60 Vbeta and 13 Jbeta primers characterized the PCR. Some clones are missing from TCRdb's copy, which holds only in-frame ones; the method was immunoSEQ multiplex PCR. The sample records 130,000 to 150,000 clones, 60% to 85% being singletons. The CDR3 covers 15 residues. Germline values: CDR1 LNHNV, CDR2 YYDKDF (reference sequence). The V end lost 0 bases, the J end lost 6 bases, and 12 bases lay between the germline ends. This chain joins TRBV15 and TRBJ1-5; no definite D call. Sequenced input: PBMCs. The TCR originated in a man aged 35-49 years in good health and CMV-seropositive. The CDR3 is CATSRDRGGLQPQHF. The CDR3 coding sequence is TGTGCCACCAGCAGAGATCGGGGAGGGCTTCAGCCCCAGCATTTT.